The 25 T cell receptor beta chains below were found in one sample sequenced in a study of vaccination effects on CD4 cells after COVID-19. ViraFEST assay sequencing came after antigen-specific CD4+ T cells were expanded with viral peptide pools. Once cultured for 10 days, the cells underwent separation to obtain CD4+ T cells. Each person got two doses of an mRNA SARS-CoV-2 vaccine, BNT162b2 or mRNA-1273. Sequencing was performed with immunoSEQ multiplex PCR; in TCRdb, only in-frame clones are kept and a portion is missing. This sample has tens of thousands of clones, with around 67% found just once. For these TCRs, the target antigens are not known. This specimen consisted of CD4+ T cells from PBMCs cultured with SARS-CoV-2 spike peptides, obtained after COVID-19 vaccination. The receptor set was obtained from a human donor who received a COVID-19 vaccine.

This rearrangement joins TRBV27 to TRBJ1-5, with TRBD1 as a possible D gene (5 bases). Looked up from germline, CDR1 is MNHEY and CDR2 is SMNVEV (reference sequence). There are 18 residues in the CDR3. The V end was cut by 5 bases, the J end by 3 bases, with 23 bases between. The CDR3 loop reads CASSPNSAGRGFNQPQHF. In DNA form, the CDR3 reads TGTGCCAGCAGTCCCAATAGTGCGGGCCGGGGCTTCAATCAGCCCCAGCATTTT.

J is TRBJ1-1 and V is TRBV5-1, with a tentative D call TRBD1 (6 bases). The CDR3 runs 14 residues. V lost 4 bases and J lost 0, with 10 bases in between. Per the germline V gene, CDR1 is SGHRS and CDR2 is YFSETQ. CDR3 DNA: TGCGCCAGCAGCATTGACAGGCTGAACACTGAAGCTTTCTTT. It encodes CASSIDRLNTEAFF.

The gene calls are TRBV10-3 and TRBJ1-4; possibly TRBD1 for D (5 bases). Trimming pared 3 bases from V and 6 bases from J, leaving 11 bases between. In germline, CDR1 is ENHRY, CDR2 SYGVKD. The CDR3 runs to 14 residues. The CDR3 loop is CAISDKGTDEKLFF. CDR3 nucleotide sequence: TGTGCCATCAGTGATAAGGGGACGGATGAAAAACTGTTTTTT.

The chain couples TRBV27 to TRBJ1-5, with TRBD1 as a possible D gene (5 bases). V lost 4 bases and J lost 11, with 12 bases in between. The CDR3 is made up of 12 amino acids. CDR1 and CDR2 (germline): MNHEY, SMNVEV (reference sequence). CDR3 loop: CASSSVGGAQHF. The CDR3 nucleotides read TGTGCCAGCAGTTCCGTAGGAGGGGCCCAGCATTTT.

CDR3 in DNA: TGTGCCAGCAGCCTAGGCCAGGGTTATAGCAATCAGCCCCAGCATTTT. This translates into CASSLGQGYSNQPQHF. The rearrangement uses TRBV7-8 and TRBJ1-5; D possibly corresponds to TRBD1 (5 bases). This CDR3 has 16 residues. Germline V lookup: CDR1 SGHVS, CDR2 FQNEAQ. The V and J ends lost 5 bases and 0 bases respectively, with 14 bases between them. Combining the CDR3 with reference TRBV7-8 and TRBJ1-5 gives the whole variable domain GAGVSQSPRYKVAKRGQDVALRCDPISGHVSLFWYQQALGQGPEFLTYFQNEAQLDKSGLPSDRFFAERPEGSVSTLKIQRTQQEDSAVYLCASSLGQGYSNQPQHFGDGTRLSIL.

This rearrangement joins TRBV2 to TRBJ2-5, with D perhaps matching TRBD2 (5 bases). Germline lookup yields CDR1 SNHLY and CDR2 FYNNEI. V lost 0 bases and J 2 bases, leaving 13 bases between the germline ends. The CDR3 length is 16 residues. For the CDR3, the DNA is TGTGCCAGCAGTGAAGCGTCGGGATTTTTACAAGAGACCCAGTACTTC. As protein: CASSEASGFLQETQYF.

This clone was seen only a few times. The genes are TRBV3-1 (or the pseudogene TRBV3-2) and TRBJ2-2; no reliable D call. Looked up from germline, CDR1 is LGHDT and CDR2 is YNNKEL (reference sequence). V was shortened by 3 bases and J by 7 bases, with 12 bases between the two germline ends. There are 14 residues in the CDR3. The CDR3 coding sequence is TGTGCCAGCAGCCATTCTCCTAGTGTCGGGGAGCTGTTTTTT. Protein: CASSHSPSVGELFF.

V and J are TRBV27 and TRBJ2-7, with D tentatively TRBD1 or TRBD2 (5 bases each). The ends were cut back, 2 bases at V and 1 base at J, with 12 bases in the middle. Germline V lookup: CDR1 MNHEY, CDR2 SMNVEV (reference sequence). The CDR3 has 15 amino acids. The CDR3 DNA is TGTGCCAGCAGTTTAATCCCTTGGGGGTCCTACGAGCAGTACTTC. As protein: CASSLIPWGSYEQYF.

This clone showed up just once. The chain couples TRBV29-1 to TRBJ1-3; D ambiguous. The V and J ends lost 7 bases and 4 bases respectively, with 20 bases between them. In germline, CDR1 is SQVTM, CDR2 ANQGSEA. This CDR3 spans 15 amino acids. The CDR3 DNA follows: TGCAGCGCGGCACTCGGACGTACTCCGGGAAACACCATATATTTT. This sequence encodes CSAALGRTPGNTIYF.

V usage is TRBV20-1 and J usage is TRBJ1-2; D might be TRBD1 (5 bases). V was trimmed by 2 bases and J by 4 bases, leaving 5 bases between them. The germline V gene has CDR1 DFQATT and CDR2 SNEGSKA (reference sequence). This CDR3 region has 11 residues. The CDR3 bases are TGCAGTGCTAGACAGGGCTATGGCTACACCTTC. Encoded protein: CSARQGYGYTF.

This rearrangement joins TRBV2 to TRBJ2-7; possible D gene TRBD2, 5 bases. V gave up 3 bases and J gave up 6 bases, with 12 bases separating them. The CDR3 is 13 residues long. CDR1 is SNHLY and CDR2 is FYNNEI in the germline V gene. The CDR3 loop reads CASSDVGSPEQYF. In nucleotides, the CDR3 is TGTGCCAGCAGTGACGTTGGGAGTCCCGAGCAGTACTTC. Full variable domain (remainder filled in from reference TRBV2 and TRBJ2-7): EPEVTQTPSHQVTQMGQEVILRCVPISNHLYFYWYRQILGQKVEFLVSFYNNEISEKSEIFDDQFSVERPDGSNFTLKIRSTKLEDSAMYFCASSDVGSPEQYFGPGTRLTVT.

This clone was picked up one time. The J gene is TRBJ2-4, the V gene TRBV27; no definite D call. Germline CDR1 and CDR2: MNHEY and SMNVEV (reference sequence). The V and J ends lost 3 bases and 7 bases respectively, with 10 bases between them. This CDR3 comprises 13 residues. The CDR3 loop is CASSLRLGNIQYF. The CDR3 coding sequence is TGTGCCAGCAGTTTGCGGTTGGGGAACATTCAGTACTTC.

The chain couples TRBV5-1 to TRBJ1-1; 9 nucleotides line up with TRBD1. CDR1 SGHRS and CDR2 YFSETQ come from the germline V gene. After removal of 5 bases from V and 0 bases from J, the junction contained 11 bases not matched to a gene. CDR3 length: 17 residues. The CDR3 sequence is CASSPTGGSGLNTEAFF. The CDR3 bases are TGCGCCAGCAGTCCAACAGGGGGCTCCGGCCTGAACACTGAAGCTTTCTTT. Full variable domain (missing parts from reference TRBV5-1 and TRBJ1-1): KAGVTQTPRYLIKTRGQQVTLSCSPISGHRSVSWYQQTPGQGLQFLFEYFSETQRNKGNFPGRFSGRQFSNSRSEMNVSTLELGDSALYLCASSPTGGSGLNTEAFFGQGTRLTVV.

A note on this clone: This specimen includes other DNA sequences encoding the same CDR3. This chain uses TRBV19 with TRBJ1-1; D unresolved. Trimming pared 5 bases from V and 0 bases from J, leaving 7 bases between. The CDR3 has 13 amino acids. CDR1 and CDR2 from the germline V gene are LNHDA and SQIVND (reference sequence). The CDR3 sequence: CASSSGLNTEAFF. The CDR3 bases are TGTGCCAGTAGTTCAGGATTGAACACTGAAGCTTTCTTT.

The genes are TRBV24-1 and TRBJ2-7; 10 nucleotides agree with TRBD1. Trimming took 4 bases from V and 0 from J; bases not matched to a gene: 5. The CDR3 runs to 16 residues. CDR1 and CDR2 (germline): KGHDR, SFDVKD. The CDR3 DNA reads as TGTGCCACCAGTGACCCGGGACAGGGGAACTCCTACGAGCAGTACTTC. Translating gives CATSDPGQGNSYEQYF.

This clone was found once. The chain combines TRBV21-1 with TRBJ1-4. TRBV21-1 represents a pseudogene. The CDR3 covers 15 residues. CDR3 region: CASSGRHPRGEKLFF. As DNA, the CDR3 is TGTGCCAGCAGCGGCCGACACCCCCGAGGTGAAAAACTGTTTTTT.

The J gene is TRBJ1-3, the V gene TRBV18, with TRBD1 identical over 7 bases. Trimming took 3 bases from V and 4 from J; bases not matched to a gene: 3. CDR1 and CDR2 (germline): KGHSH, LQKENI. The CDR3 totals 14 residues. Here the CDR3 reads CASSPPGQGNTIYF. The CDR3 DNA follows: TGTGCCAGCTCACCTCCGGGACAGGGAAACACCATATATTTT.

The rearrangement uses TRBV18 and TRBJ2-3; TRBD2 matches at 10 bases. V shed 3 bases and J 3 bases; nucleotides not matched to a gene: 6. Per the germline V gene, CDR1 is KGHSH and CDR2 is LQKENI. The CDR3 covers 16 residues. The CDR3 DNA is TGTGCCAGCTCACCCCTAAAGACTAGCGGGACAGATACGCAGTATTTT. Protein product: CASSPLKTSGTDTQYF.

As for this clone: The junction differs from germline at one of its ends, possibly a read error. The chain couples TRBV6-1 to TRBJ2-3; 9 bases are shared with TRBD2. This CDR3 contains 16 residues. CDR1 MNHNS and CDR2 SASEGT come from the germline V gene. CDR3: CASIEGASGGTDTQYF. In DNA form, the CDR3 reads TGTGCCAGCATTGAAGGAGCTAGCGGGGGCACAGATACGCAGTATTTT.

The rearrangement links TRBV5-6 to TRBJ1-4; D gene uncertain. The CDR3 is 16 residues long. Germline values: CDR1 SGHDT, CDR2 YYEEEE. The V gene lost 0 bases and the J gene lost 0 bases, with 9 bases spanning the gap. The CDR3 sequence is CASSLGSATTNEKLFF. CDR3 in DNA: TGTGCCAGCAGCTTGGGGTCAGCTACAACTAATGAAAAACTGTTTTTT.

The chain couples TRBV2 to TRBJ1-4; D gene uncertain. The CDR3 totals 14 residues. The V end lost 7 bases, the J end lost 6 bases, and 15 bases lay between the germline ends. Per the germline V gene, CDR1 is SNHLY and CDR2 is FYNNEI. CDR3 DNA: TGTGCCAGCAAGCGCAGCGACGGGTATGAAAAACTGTTTTTT. Protein sequence: CASKRSDGYEKLFF.

J is TRBJ2-4 and V is TRBV19; 8 nucleotides align to TRBD1. Germline V gives CDR1 LNHDA, CDR2 SQIVND (reference sequence). Germline trimming cut 1 base from V and 7 bases from J; bases unmatched to any gene: 9. This CDR3 contains 16 residues. The CDR3: CASSIVAGGSGNIQYF. The CDR3 nucleotides are TGTGCCAGTAGTATAGTGGCAGGGGGCTCGGGGAACATTCAGTACTTC.

This clone was detected once. The J gene is TRBJ2-7, the V gene TRBV7-9; TRBD1 or TRBD2 may be the D gene (5 bases each). The CDR3 is 14 residues long. The V and J ends lost 10 bases and 2 bases respectively, with 18 bases between them. From germline, CDR1 is SEHNR and CDR2 FQNEAQ (reference sequence). DNA of the CDR3: TGTGCCACCGGAAGAGGGGCAGGACCCTACGAGCAGTACTTC. This encodes CATGRGAGPYEQYF.

The chain has TRBV5-5 and TRBJ1-2; D not resolved. Germline V gives CDR1 SGHKS, CDR2 YYEKEE (reference sequence). The V and J ends lost 1 base and 0 bases respectively, with 10 bases between them. This CDR3 has 15 amino acids. For the CDR3, the DNA is TGTGCCAGCAGCTTGTCATGGAGTTCTAACTATGGCTACACCTTC. It encodes CASSLSWSSNYGYTF.

Worth noting for this clone: The junction and the germline gene differ at one end; a read error may be behind it. The chain is built from TRBV5-1 and TRBJ1-2; D is unresolved. This CDR3 spans 8 amino acids. Germline V gives CDR1 SGHRS, CDR2 YFSETQ. Here the CDR3 reads CASSKKKF. CDR3 coding DNA: TGCGCCAGCAGCAAAAAAAAATTC.